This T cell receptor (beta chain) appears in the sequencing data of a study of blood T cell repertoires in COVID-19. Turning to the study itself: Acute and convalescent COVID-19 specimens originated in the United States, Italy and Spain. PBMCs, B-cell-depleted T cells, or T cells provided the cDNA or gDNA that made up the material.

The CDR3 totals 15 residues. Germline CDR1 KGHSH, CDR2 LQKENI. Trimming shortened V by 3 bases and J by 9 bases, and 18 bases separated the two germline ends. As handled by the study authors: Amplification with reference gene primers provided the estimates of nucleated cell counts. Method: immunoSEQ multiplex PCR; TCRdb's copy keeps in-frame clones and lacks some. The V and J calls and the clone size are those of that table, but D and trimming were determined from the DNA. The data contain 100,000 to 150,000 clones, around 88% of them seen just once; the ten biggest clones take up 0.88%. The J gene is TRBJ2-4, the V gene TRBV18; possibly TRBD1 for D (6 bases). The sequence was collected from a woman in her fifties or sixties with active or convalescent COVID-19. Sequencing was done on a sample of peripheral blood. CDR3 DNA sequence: TGTGCCAGCTCACCCACCGGGGACACCCGGGGCATTCAGTACTTC. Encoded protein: CASSPTGDTRGIQYF.